This is a list of T cell receptor beta chains from one sample in a study of shared clonotypes between healthy human individuals. Repertoires were generated with immunoSEQ multiplex PCR, while TCRdb's copy carries only in-frame clones and drops some. The table includes about 2.3 million clones, roughly 93% detected once. Material for sequencing was naive CD4+ T cells from PBMCs. Receptors were obtained from a man between 18 and 35 years old in good health. Some clones in this sample may be carry-over from other donors' samples. The conserved cysteine and the conserved F or W are not part of the CDR3 here. Fields, in order: V gene, J gene, CDR3 protein.

TRBV30	TRBJ1-1	AWIFGRTQAF
TRBV11-3	TRBJ2-3	ASSRGVASGRAEGADTQY
TRBV5-6	TRBJ1-4	ASSSGTGALNEKLF
TRBV5-4	TRBJ2-3	ASSPSTSLVTDTQY
TRBV5-1	TRBJ2-7	ASSEPRGDDYEQY
TRBV5-1	TRBJ2-3	ASSLAGGGSTDTQY
TRBV18	TRBJ2-7	ASSLGIPTEQY
TRBV19	TRBJ2-7	ASSIPGQAAYEQY
TRBV27	TRBJ2-7	ASSFIGILLSYEQY
TRBV30	TRBJ1-2	AWSTEINYGYT
TRBV5-1	TRBJ2-4	ASSSKQGDNGLAKNIQY
TRBV5-1	TRBJ2-2	ASSLGGAAGELF
TRBV4-2	TRBJ2-7	ATSVGLAGAHEQY
TRBV18	TRBJ2-2	ASSLLGTGELF
TRBV9	TRBJ1-2	ASSVMGTGDGYT
TRBV7-9	TRBJ2-7	ASSSSLYEQY
TRBV30	TRBJ1-3	AWSTDPSGNTIY
TRBV6-5	TRBJ1-2	ASRPGGSYGYT
TRBV14	TRBJ1-1	ASSQEPSWTGGWTTEAF
TRBV27	TRBJ1-2	ASSLGSSPAPYGYT
TRBV15	TRBJ2-1	ATSSSKAGASYNEQF
TRBV15	TRBJ2-4	ATSLRTAPGDIQY
TRBV29-1	TRBJ2-5	SVAAAQETQY
TRBV28	TRBJ1-5	ASTARDRDNQPQH
TRBV6-6	TRBJ2-7	ASSRTSGIYEQY
TRBV30	TRBJ1-4	AWSLKDRGTTNEKLF
TRBV6-1	TRBJ2-7	ASTSRDRAYEQY
TRBV28	TRBJ1-4	ASSLLGDGEKLF
TRBV18	TRBJ1-1	ASSMNTEAF
TRBV5-1	TRBJ2-7	ASSLGQRESSYEQY
TRBV6-6	TRBJ2-7	ASSEIYEQY
TRBV7-8	TRBJ1-1	ASSLGIWAATEAF
TRBV5-1	TRBJ1-3	ASSLAQGTFAGNTIY
TRBV28	TRBJ2-5	ASSSGTVETQY
TRBV10-3	TRBJ2-2	AISVEPNTGELF
TRBV4-1	TRBJ1-5	ASSQDMARGNQPQH
TRBV7-9	TRBJ2-7	ASSLGVQGPYEQY
TRBV10-3	TRBJ2-7	AISDGTRPLEQY
TRBV6-1	TRBJ1-5	ASTPRDSSNQPQH
TRBV9	TRBJ2-7	ASSPPGEGTYEQY
TRBV5-4	TRBJ1-3	ASSLDPPGYGNTIY
TRBV5-1	TRBJ2-3	ASSLTGFLAGGADTQY
TRBV5-8	TRBJ1-5	ASQTLGYSNQPQH
TRBV5-4	TRBJ2-7	ASSRRLAGRRSSYEQY
TRBV30	TRBJ2-1	AWTSGIHNEQF
TRBV18	TRBJ2-7	ASSPDRVLYEQY
TRBV6-6	TRBJ2-7	ASSYMGGEQY
TRBV21-1	TRBJ2-7	ASSNGRSEQY
TRBV6-1	TRBJ2-5	ASSEREGGRARETQY
TRBV10-3	TRBJ2-7	AISERTGTEQY
TRBV5-1	TRBJ2-7	ASSFIPPGTASYEQY
TRBV27	TRBJ2-7	ASSLRQGADEQY
TRBV6-1	TRBJ1-1	ASSKQGNTEAF
TRBV2	TRBJ1-4	ASSLQWSYEKLF
TRBV6-1	TRBJ1-1	ASSLKVNTEAF